Each of the 16 T cell receptor beta chains below was sequenced from the same sample in a study of regulatory and conventional T cells in breast cancer (dated by TCRdb to about 2015). Library method: PCR. TCRdb lists the instrument as Illumina MiSeq. TCRdb handled the public reads itself, with Q25 trimming in fastp and clone calling in MiXCR, and kept productive beta chains. Rows are combined by CDR3 protein, so each entry shows the most common genes and DNA. The sample includes 9,500 to 13,000 distinct CDR3 sequences, with around a third observed a single time. The top ten hold around 5.7% of the sample. Sequencing was carried out using conventional T cells from blood. The receptors were sampled from a male donor in good health.

The sample holds many counts of this clonotype. The rearrangement joins TRBV5-1 to TRBJ2-3, with unresolved D. Germline V CDR1 and CDR2: SGHRS, YFSETQ. This CDR3 has 13 amino acids. The germline V and J ends were trimmed by 4 bases and 6 bases, with 12 bases remaining between them. The CDR3 sequence is CASSPNTKDTQYF. Here the CDR3 DNA reads TGCGCCAGCAGCCCGAACACAAAGGATACGCAGTATTTT. Together with reference TRBV5-1 and TRBJ2-3, the CDR3 gives the full variable domain: KAGVTQTPRYLIKTRGQQVTLSCSPISGHRSVSWYQQTPGQGLQFLFEYFSETQRNKGNFPGRFSGRQFSNSRSEMNVSTLELGDSALYLCASSPNTKDTQYFGPGTRLTVL.

The sample holds a few counts of this clonotype. The J gene is TRBJ1-3, the V gene TRBV7-9, with 8 bases identical to TRBD1. J was trimmed by 4 bases and V by 7 bases; bases with no gene match: 9. The CDR3 consists of 15 residues. CDR1 and CDR2 from the germline V gene are SEHNR and FQNEAQ (reference sequence). This CDR3 reads CASILAGGEGNTIYF. The CDR3 DNA is TGTGCCAGCATCCTCGCAGGGGGCGAAGGAAACACCATATATTTT.

This clonotype was counted only a few times. The rearrangement links TRBV5-1 to TRBJ1-1; D remains unclear. The CDR3 consists of 14 residues. Germline loops: CDR1 SGHRS, CDR2 YFSETQ. V shed 5 bases and J shed 1 base, with 12 bases lying between them. The CDR3 region has the DNA TGCGCCAGCAGTTCGCGGGGTAGGAACACTGAAGCTTTCTTT. Its protein product is CASSSRGRNTEAFF.

This clonotype has more than one count but fewer than ten. One junction end disagrees with the germline gene, perhaps due to a read error. The rearrangement links TRBV20-1 to TRBJ1-6, with 10 bases identical to TRBD1. Germline loops: CDR1 DFQATT, CDR2 SNEGSKA (reference sequence). The CDR3 is made up of 15 amino acids. This CDR3 is CSASGDRGGVSPLRF. CDR3 DNA: TGCAGTGCTAGTGGGGACAGGGGTGGCGTTTCACCCCTCCGCTTT.

This chain connects TRBV29-1 to TRBJ2-2; 10 nucleotides line up with TRBD1. The junction had 6 bases not matched to a gene; V was cut back by 6 bases and J by 5 bases. From germline, CDR1 is SQVTM and CDR2 ANQGSEA. The CDR3 length is 14 residues. CDR3 in DNA: TGCAGCGTACCGGGACAGGGGTGGACCGGGGAGCTGTTTTTT. It specifies CSVPGQGWTGELFF.

In its sample, this clonotype ranks as medium-sized (0.01 to 0.1%). This rearrangement joins TRBV11-2 to TRBJ2-3; 15 bases line up with TRBD2. Germline lookup yields CDR1 SGHAT and CDR2 FQNNGV. The CDR3 covers 21 residues. The V and J ends lost 1 base and 2 bases, in that order; junction bases with no gene match: 13. The CDR3 DNA is TGTGCCAGCAGCTTAGTCTCCCTCCGGGGACTAGCGGGGGGTATCACAGATACGCAGTATTTT. Translating it yields CASSLVSLRGLAGGITDTQYF.

The rearrangement joins TRBV5-1 to TRBJ2-3; D uncertain. Trimming removed 5 bases at V and 4 bases at J, with 17 bases between. CDR3 length: 15 residues. The germline gives CDR1 SGHRS, CDR2 YFSETQ. Written as DNA, the CDR3 is TGCGCCAGCAGTTCTGTGGACGTAGTCGCAGATACGCAGTATTTT. It yields the protein CASSSVDVVADTQYF.

The chain has TRBV6-5 and TRBJ2-2; D perhaps matches TRBD2 (5 bases). CDR1 and CDR2 from the germline V gene are MNHEY and SVGAGI. This CDR3 contains 12 residues. Deletions cut 6 bases from V and 9 bases from J, with 11 bases between. The CDR3 loop is CASSPEARELFF. Here the CDR3 DNA reads TGTGCCAGCAGCCCGGAGGCGAGGGAGCTGTTTTTT.

By share, this clonotype ranks as medium-sized. The chain links TRBV12-3 or TRBV12-4 to TRBJ1-6, with D uncertain. The CDR3 consists of 14 residues. Trimming cost V 5 bases and J 7 bases, with 12 bases left between them. CDR3 DNA sequence: TGTGCCAGCAGTGCCGACCAGGCGAATTCACCCCTCCACTTT. Protein sequence: CASSADQANSPLHF.

The chain has TRBV7-8 and TRBJ2-1; D remains ambiguous. Germline lookup yields CDR1 SGHVS and CDR2 FQNEAQ. The CDR3 has 16 residues. The germline V and J ends were trimmed by 7 bases and 0 bases, with 16 bases remaining between them. The chain's CDR3 is CASIPVRFGSYNEQFF. The DNA of the CDR3 is TGTGCCAGCATCCCAGTCCGTTTCGGCTCCTACAATGAGCAGTTCTTC.

This clonotype has only a few counts. The V call is TRBV20-1, the J call TRBJ2-6; maybe TRBD2 (5 bases). The germline CDR1 and CDR2 sequences are DFQATT and SNEGSKA (reference sequence). The CDR3 totals 16 residues. Trimming cost V 4 bases and J 0 bases, with 13 bases left between them. This chain's CDR3 is CSATAGPTSGANVLTF. CDR3 sequence (DNA): TGCAGTGCTACCGCGGGCCCGACCTCTGGGGCCAACGTCCTGACTTTC.

By its share, this clonotype is medium-sized. The V and J genes are TRBV14 and TRBJ1-5; D may be TRBD1 (5 bases). Per germline, CDR1 SGHDN and CDR2 FVKESK. Deletions cut 2 bases from V and 0 bases from J, with 8 bases between. CDR3 size: 15 residues. This chain's CDR3 is CASSQSGGSNQPQHF. The CDR3 DNA is TGTGCCAGCAGCCAAAGTGGGGGTAGCAATCAGCCCCAGCATTTT.

On this clonotype itself: A single base separates this from a much larger clone, so it may be a read error. In this CDR3 the conserved last residue, phenylalanine or tryptophan, is missing, so a read error is likely. The CDR3 here is CASSLLRTNNSPLHL. Here the CDR3 DNA reads TGTGCCAGCAGTTTGTTAAGGACCAATAATTCACCCCTCCACCTT. This chain links TRBV12-3 or TRBV12-4 with TRBJ1-6; D unclear. This CDR3 has 15 amino acids. Trimming took 3 bases from V and 5 from J, leaving 11 bases between them.

Turning to this clonotype: One base away lies a much larger clone, so this may be a sequencing read error. Here the CDR3 reads CASSPGLAKTYGQYF. The CDR3 nucleotides read TGCGCCAGCAGCCCCGGACTAGCGAAGACCTACGGGCAGTACTTC. This chain connects TRBV5-1 to TRBJ2-7; 9 bases line up with TRBD2. The germline V gene has CDR1 SGHRS and CDR2 YFSETQ. The CDR3 covers 15 residues.

Details on this clonotype: Germline is not matched at one junction end, which may reflect a read error. The rearrangement uses TRBV7-3 and TRBJ2-2, with 8 bases matching TRBD1. CDR1 is SGHTA and CDR2 is FQGTGA in the germline V gene. The CDR3 extends over 15 amino acids. The CDR3 DNA reads as TGTGCCAGCAGCCCAGGGGGCCTTAACACCGGGGAGCTGGTTTTT. Its translation: CASSPGGLNTGELVF.

The chain joins TRBV10-3 to TRBJ2-1; 9 bases match TRBD2. Germline V CDR1 and CDR2: ENHRY, SYGVKD. The CDR3 totals 15 residues. Trimming cost V 3 bases and J 10 bases; bases outside gene matches: 10. CDR3 sequence (DNA): TGTGCCATCAGTGAAACAGCGGGGGGCGGCGGGGAGCAGTTCTTC. Translated: CAISETAGGGGEQFF.